This TCR beta chain was captured in a study of OX40 agonist ivuxolimab in advanced cancers. Across the whole study: The mean age was roughly 60 years, ranging from about 20 to 79, with 82.7% of participants male. Study-level findings and limits: More expanded clones were found, on average, in CD8+ than in CD4+ T cells.

Using immunoSEQ multiplex PCR, the repertoire was profiled, and TCRdb retains in-frame clones only, with some absent. The table records 65,000 to 80,000 clones, more than 85% of them present only once. This clone was counted only a few times. Its antigen is unknown. CDR1 is LNHDA, CDR2 SQIVND, per germline (reference sequence). This CDR3 is built from 14 residues. Trimming pared 0 bases from V and 7 bases from J, leaving 9 bases between. The sample was CD4+ or CD8+ T cells sorted from blood, taken in a trial of the OX40 agonist ivuxolimab. The genes are TRBV19 and TRBJ1-4; D is unresolved. This sequence originates from an adult with an advanced solid tumor such as melanoma, head and neck, liver or kidney cancer. The CDR3 spells CASSIDRGGEKLFF. CDR3 nucleotides: TGTGCCAGTAGTATAGACCGGGGAGGTGAAAAACTGTTTTTT.